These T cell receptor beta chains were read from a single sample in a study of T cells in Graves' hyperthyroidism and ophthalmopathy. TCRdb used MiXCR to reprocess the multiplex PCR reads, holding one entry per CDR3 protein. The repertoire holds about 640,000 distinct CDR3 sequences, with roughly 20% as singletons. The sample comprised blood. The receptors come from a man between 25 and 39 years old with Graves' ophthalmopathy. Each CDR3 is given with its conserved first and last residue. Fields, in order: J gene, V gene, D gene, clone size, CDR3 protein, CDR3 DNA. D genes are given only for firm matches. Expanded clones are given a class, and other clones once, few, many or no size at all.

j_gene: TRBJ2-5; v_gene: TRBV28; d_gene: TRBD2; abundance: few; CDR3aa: CASSPLGLAGDQETQYF; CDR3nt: TGTGCCAGCAGCCCCCTAGGTTTAGCGGGGGACCAAGAGACCCAGTACTTC
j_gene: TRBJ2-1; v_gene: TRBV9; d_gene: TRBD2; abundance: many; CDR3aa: CASSVGSGGSYNEQFF; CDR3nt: TGTGCCAGCAGCGTCGGGTCGGGGGGCTCCTACAATGAGCAGTTCTTC
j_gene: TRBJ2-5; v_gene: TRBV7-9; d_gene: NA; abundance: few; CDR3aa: CASSLMARGQETQYF; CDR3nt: TGTGCCAGCAGCTTAATGGCCAGGGGCCAAGAGACCCAGTACTTC
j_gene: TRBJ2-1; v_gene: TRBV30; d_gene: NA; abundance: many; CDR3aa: CAWSAAYNEQFF; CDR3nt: TGTGCCTGGAGTGCGGCTTACAATGAGCAGTTCTTC
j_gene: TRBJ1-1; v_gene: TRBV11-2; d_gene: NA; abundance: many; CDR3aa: CASRPSLKGPSTEAFF; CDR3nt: TGTGCCAGCAGGCCAAGCCTCAAGGGCCCCAGCACTGAAGCTTTCTTT
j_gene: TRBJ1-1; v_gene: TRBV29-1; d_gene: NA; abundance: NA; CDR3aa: CSPFLGNTEAFF; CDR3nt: TGCAGCCCTTTCCTCGGGAACACTGAAGCTTTCTTT
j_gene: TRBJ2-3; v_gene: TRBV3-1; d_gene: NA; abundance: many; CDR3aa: CASSQGFDSKRLTDTQYF; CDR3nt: TGTGCCAGCAGCCAAGGATTTGACTCCAAGAGACTCACAGATACGCAGTATTTT
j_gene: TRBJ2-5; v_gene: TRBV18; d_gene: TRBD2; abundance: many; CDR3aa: CASSPGTSGKETQYF; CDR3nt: TGTGCCAGCTCACCGGGGACTAGCGGTAAAGAGACCCAGTACTTC
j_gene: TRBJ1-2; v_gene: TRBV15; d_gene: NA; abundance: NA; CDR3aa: CATSRDPTGYYGYTF; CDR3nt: TGTGCCACCAGCAGAGATCCGACCGGCTACTATGGCTACACCTTC
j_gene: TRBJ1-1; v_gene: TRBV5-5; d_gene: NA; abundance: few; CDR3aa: CASSLVGEGSTEAFF; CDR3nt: TGTGCCAGCAGCTTGGTCGGGGAAGGTTCCACTGAAGCTTTCTTT
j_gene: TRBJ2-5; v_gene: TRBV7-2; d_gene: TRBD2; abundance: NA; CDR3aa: CASSYPGLAGALEAQYF; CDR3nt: TGTGCCAGCAGCTACCCGGGACTAGCGGGGGCCTTAGAGGCCCAGTACTTC
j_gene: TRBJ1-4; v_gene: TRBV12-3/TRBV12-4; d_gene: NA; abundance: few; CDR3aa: CASSLGIRVEKLFF; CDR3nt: TGTGCCAGCAGTTTAGGGATCAGGGTTGAAAAACTGTTTTTT
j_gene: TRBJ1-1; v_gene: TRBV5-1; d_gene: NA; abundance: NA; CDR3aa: CASSWMERVSMNTEAFF; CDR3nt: TGCGCCAGCAGCTGGATGGAGAGGGTGTCCATGAACACTGAAGCTTTCTTT
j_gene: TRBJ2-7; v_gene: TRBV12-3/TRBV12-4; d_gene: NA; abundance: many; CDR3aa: CASSPVRGSYEQYF; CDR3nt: TGTGCCAGCAGCCCAGTGCGGGGTTCCTACGAGCAGTACTTC
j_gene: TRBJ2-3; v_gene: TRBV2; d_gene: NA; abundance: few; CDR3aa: CASGPQPTQYF; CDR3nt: TGTGCCAGCGGCCCACAACCTACGCAGTATTTT
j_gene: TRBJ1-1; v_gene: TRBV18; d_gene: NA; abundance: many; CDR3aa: CASSPRENTEAFF; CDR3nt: TGTGCCAGCTCACCACGAGAGAACACTGAAGCTTTCTTT
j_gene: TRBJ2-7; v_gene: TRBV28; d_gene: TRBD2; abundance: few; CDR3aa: CASSFLAGGPGYEQYF; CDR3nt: TGTGCCAGCAGTTTTTTAGCGGGAGGGCCGGGGTACGAGCAGTACTTC
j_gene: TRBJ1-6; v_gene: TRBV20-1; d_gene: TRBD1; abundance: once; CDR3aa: CSARKFSGTGDRRSYNSPLHF; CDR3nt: TGCAGTGCTAGAAAATTCTCCGGGACAGGGGATAGAAGGTCCTATAATTCACCCCTCCACTTT
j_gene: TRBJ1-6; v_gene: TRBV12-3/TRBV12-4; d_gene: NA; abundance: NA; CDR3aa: CASTEGGSSYNSPLHF; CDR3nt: TGTGCCAGCACTGAAGGTGGATCGTCCTATAATTCACCCCTCCACTTT
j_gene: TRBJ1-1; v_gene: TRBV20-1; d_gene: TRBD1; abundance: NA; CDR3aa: CSARVGQGQTAFF; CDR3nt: TGCAGTGCTAGAGTGGGACAGGGCCAGACCGCTTTCTTT
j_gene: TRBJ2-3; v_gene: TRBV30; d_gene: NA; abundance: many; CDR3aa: CAWSVFVGDTQYF; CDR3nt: TGTGCCTGGAGTGTATTCGTTGGAGATACGCAGTATTTT
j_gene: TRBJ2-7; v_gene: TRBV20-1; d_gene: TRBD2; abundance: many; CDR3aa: CSGSQLAGGIYEQYF; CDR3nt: TGCAGTGGTTCGCAGTTAGCGGGAGGGATCTACGAGCAGTACTTC
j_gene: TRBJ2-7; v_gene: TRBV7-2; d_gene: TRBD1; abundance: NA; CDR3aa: CASSWTGIYEQYF; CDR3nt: TGTGCCAGCAGCTGGACAGGTATCTACGAGCAGTACTTC
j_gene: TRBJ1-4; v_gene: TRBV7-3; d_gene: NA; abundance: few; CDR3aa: CASSLNQEVATNEKLFF; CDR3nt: TGTGCCAGCAGCTTAAATCAGGAAGTTGCAACTAATGAAAAACTGTTTTTT
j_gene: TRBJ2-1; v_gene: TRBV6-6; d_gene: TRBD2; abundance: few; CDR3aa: CASSYSYAGELNEQFF; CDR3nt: TGTGCCAGCAGTTACTCGTATGCGGGAGAGCTCAATGAGCAGTTCTTC
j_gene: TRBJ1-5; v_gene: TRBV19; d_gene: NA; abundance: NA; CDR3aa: CASSKDAGPIEPQHF; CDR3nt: TGTGCCAGTAGTAAGGATGCAGGGCCAATTGAACCCCAGCATTTT
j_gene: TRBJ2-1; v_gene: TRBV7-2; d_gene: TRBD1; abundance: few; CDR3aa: CASSRAGTGLDNEQFF; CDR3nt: TGTGCCAGCAGCCGGGCCGGGACAGGGTTGGACAATGAGCAGTTCTTC
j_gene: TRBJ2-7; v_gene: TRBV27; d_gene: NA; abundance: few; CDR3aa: CASSLGRRDEQYF; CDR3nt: TGTGCCAGCAGTTTAGGGCGGCGAGACGAGCAGTACTTC
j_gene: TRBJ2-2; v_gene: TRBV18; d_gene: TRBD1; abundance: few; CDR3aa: CASSPRRTGINTGELFF; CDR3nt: TGTGCCAGCTCACCACGCAGGACAGGGATCAACACCGGGGAGCTGTTTTTT
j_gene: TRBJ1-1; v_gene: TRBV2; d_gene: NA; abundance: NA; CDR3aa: CASSKAFMNTEAFF; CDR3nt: TGTGCCAGCAGTAAGGCCTTTATGAACACTGAAGCTTTCTTT
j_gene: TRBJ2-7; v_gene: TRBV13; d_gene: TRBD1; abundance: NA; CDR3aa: CASSLGQGPPEQYF; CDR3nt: TGTGCCAGCAGCTTAGGACAGGGGCCCCCGGAGCAGTACTTC
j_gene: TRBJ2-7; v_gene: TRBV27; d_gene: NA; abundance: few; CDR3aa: CASREGLADYEQYF; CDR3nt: TGTGCCAGCAGAGAGGGTCTAGCCGACTACGAGCAGTACTTC
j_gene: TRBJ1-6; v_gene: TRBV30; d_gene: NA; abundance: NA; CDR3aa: CAWSVQATPPLHF; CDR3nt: TGTGCCTGGAGTGTACAGGCTACCCCACCCCTCCACTTT